This T cell receptor beta chain was identified during a study of shared clonotypes between healthy human individuals. This clone showed up just once. The assay was immunoSEQ multiplex PCR, and TCRdb's table has in-frame clones only and misses some. Of roughly 650,000 clones listed, about 97% were seen once; the top ten hold approximately 0.057%. The germline V gene has CDR1 MDHEN and CDR2 SYDVKM. This CDR3 is 19 amino acids long. Trimming at V came to 3 bases and at J to 0 bases, leaving 13 bases not matched to a gene. This clonotype was sampled from a woman aged 30 to 39 in good health. Specimen: naive CD4+ T cells sorted from blood. The subset: CD45RA+ positively selected. This sequence joins TRBV28 and TRBJ2-1, with TRBD2 matching over 8 bases. Written as DNA, the CDR3 is TGTGCCAGCAGTTTGATTGGACTAGCAGCCCAGAGCTCCTACAATGAGCAGTTCTTC. Protein sequence: CASSLIGLAAQSSYNEQFF.